The 30 T cell receptor beta chains reported below all come from one sample, sequenced in a study of T-cell reconstitution after alpha-beta-depleted transplantation in children. As it was prepared, the TCRbeta library received unique molecular identifiers. TCRdb reprocessed the PCR reads via MiXCR and lists one record per CDR3 protein. Among 640,000 or so distinct CDR3 sequences, around 17% were seen once, and the ten largest hold approximately 1%. Sample: PBMCs from the stem cell graft donor, taken from the stem cell graft. These receptors were taken from a human donor who donated a stem cell graft to a child with acute myeloid leukemia.

The sample holds many counts of this clonotype. The chain has TRBV7-9 and TRBJ1-2, with D possibly being TRBD1 (6 bases). V dropped 6 bases and J dropped 4 bases, with 12 bases sitting between them. Per germline, CDR1 SEHNR and CDR2 FQNEAQ (reference sequence). The CDR3 is made up of 13 amino acids. Written as DNA, the CDR3 is TGTGCCAGCAGTTTCGACAGGTCCTATGGCTACACCTTC. It encodes CASSFDRSYGYTF.

This clonotype was counted a few times. The J gene is TRBJ2-1, the V gene TRBV20-1; TRBD2 matches 14 bases. The CDR3 has 17 amino acids. With V trimmed by 5 bases and J by 0 bases, 6 bases remained unmatched. Looked up from germline, CDR1 is DFQATT and CDR2 is SNEGSKA (reference sequence). The CDR3 loop reads CSARTSGGTSSYNEQFF. CDR3 sequence (DNA): TGCAGTGCTCGGACTAGCGGGGGGACCAGCTCCTACAATGAGCAGTTCTTC.

This clonotype was detected only a few times. V usage is TRBV9 and J usage is TRBJ1-4, with D unclear. Looked up from germline, CDR1 is SGDLS and CDR2 is YYNGEE. Trimming removed 1 base at V and 6 bases at J, with 13 bases between. The CDR3 totals 15 residues. The CDR3 coding sequence is TGTGCCAGCAGCGTATCGGGTCTCCGAGATGAAAAACTGTTTTTT. It specifies CASSVSGLRDEKLFF.

This clonotype was observed many times. This chain joins TRBV6-1 and TRBJ1-2; 9 bases are shared with TRBD1. This CDR3 contains 14 residues. V shed 8 bases and J 8 bases; nucleotides not matched to a gene: 12. Germline V lookup: CDR1 MNHNS, CDR2 SASEGT. The CDR3 loop is CASGTGQGLQGYTF. CDR3 in DNA: TGTGCCAGCGGAACGGGACAGGGTCTACAAGGCTACACCTTC.

This clonotype was seen more than once but under ten times. The chain combines TRBV7-6 with TRBJ2-5; D might be TRBD1 (5 bases). CDR1 is SGHVS and CDR2 is FNYEAQ in the germline V gene. The V and J ends lost 5 bases and 7 bases respectively, with 14 bases between them. This CDR3 has 13 amino acids. The CDR3 reads CASSRTGEGTQYF. CDR3 nucleotides: TGTGCCAGCAGCAGAACAGGAGAAGGGACCCAGTACTTC.

This clonotype was observed at least ten times. V is TRBV5-1 and J is TRBJ2-1; D is perhaps TRBD1 (5 bases). This CDR3 spans 14 amino acids. With 4 bases removed from V and 6 bases from J, the gap between germline ends came to 14 bases. Per germline, CDR1 SGHRS and CDR2 YFSETQ. The CDR3 loop reads CASSILGPVNEQFF. CDR3 sequence (DNA): TGCGCCAGCAGCATTCTGGGGCCCGTCAATGAGCAGTTCTTC. The full variable domain, rest sourced from reference TRBV5-1 and TRBJ2-1, is KAGVTQTPRYLIKTRGQQVTLSCSPISGHRSVSWYQQTPGQGLQFLFEYFSETQRNKGNFPGRFSGRQFSNSRSEMNVSTLELGDSALYLCASSILGPVNEQFFGPGTRLTVL.

The chain joins TRBV10-3 to TRBJ2-2; D remains unclear. The V and J ends lost 2 bases and 3 bases respectively, with 7 bases between them. The CDR3 sequence is 14 residues long. Germline CDR1 is ENHRY and CDR2 is SYGVKD. The CDR3, as DNA: TGTGCCATCAGTGAGGGGTCCTACACCGGGGAGCTGTTTTTT. It yields the protein CAISEGSYTGELFF.

The sample holds a few counts of this clonotype. V and J are TRBV5-1 and TRBJ1-2; perhaps TRBD1 as D (6 bases). The CDR3 runs 15 residues. Germline-derived CDR1 and CDR2 are SGHRS and YFSETQ. The V end lost 0 bases, the J end lost 4 bases, and 13 bases lay between the germline ends. This chain's CDR3 is CASSLATGQIYGYTF. For the CDR3, the DNA is TGCGCCAGCAGCTTGGCTACCGGACAGATCTATGGCTACACCTTC.

The table lists this clonotype with many counts. V and J are TRBV29-1 and TRBJ2-1; 12 nucleotides align to TRBD2. The germline CDR1 and CDR2 sequences are SQVTM and ANQGSEA. After removal of 3 bases from V and 10 bases from J, the junction contained 7 bases not matched to a gene. The CDR3 extends over 14 amino acids. CDR3 bases: TGCAGCGTTGATCCTAGCGGGGGGGCAAAGGAGCAGTTCTTC. Translated: CSVDPSGGAKEQFF.

There are many counts of this clonotype. The chain couples TRBV5-1 to TRBJ2-1; no firm D call. V gave up 3 bases and J gave up 9 bases, with 7 bases separating them. This CDR3 has 11 residues. Per germline, CDR1 SGHRS and CDR2 YFSETQ. The CDR3 loop is CASSSSSEQFF. DNA of the CDR3: TGCGCCAGCAGCTCGAGCAGTGAGCAGTTCTTC.

The V call is TRBV6-6, the J call TRBJ2-2; D remains unclear. The CDR3 has 12 amino acids. Germline CDR1 is MNHNY and CDR2 is SVGAGI (reference sequence). V shed 5 bases and J shed 8 bases, with 9 bases lying between them. The CDR3 loop is CASSHGVGELFF. CDR3 in DNA: TGTGCCAGCAGTCATGGAGTTGGGGAGCTGTTTTTT.

This clonotype occurred many times. This chain joins TRBV12-3 or TRBV12-4 and TRBJ1-1, with no clear D. CDR3 size: 14 residues. With 3 bases removed from V and 4 bases from J, the gap between germline ends came to 12 bases. The DNA of the CDR3 is TGTGCCAGCAGTTTGACGGGGAGGGCCACTGAAGCTTTCTTT. It codes for CASSLTGRATEAFF.

This clonotype was recorded once. A much larger clone lies a single base off, so this may be a read error. This sequence joins TRBV20-1 and TRBJ2-7; 10 positions match TRBD2. Germline V gene lookup returns CDR1 DFQATT and CDR2 SNEGSKA (reference sequence). This CDR3 region has 13 residues. This CDR3 reads CSARLAGAYDQYV. The CDR3 region has the DNA TGCAGTGCTAGACTAGCGGGGGCCTACGACCAGTACGTC.

This clonotype was seen a few times. The chain employs TRBV7-9 and TRBJ2-1; D might be TRBD2 (5 bases). Germline assignment: CDR1 SEHNR and CDR2 FQNEAQ (reference sequence). Trimming left V 5 bases short and J 8 bases short, with 13 bases between. The CDR3 covers 13 residues. The CDR3 bases are TGTGCCAGCAGCCTTGGACTCCTCGATGAGCAGTTCTTC. It translates to CASSLGLLDEQFF. The complete variable domain, with remaining parts taken from reference TRBV7-9 and TRBJ2-1, reads DTGVSQNPRHKITKRGQNVTFRCDPISEHNRLYWYRQTLGQGPEFLTYFQNEAQLEKSRLLSDRFSAERPKGSFSTLEIQRTEQGDSAMYLCASSLGLLDEQFFGPGTRLTVL.

The sample holds many counts of this clonotype. The rearrangement links TRBV29-1 to TRBJ2-1; tentatively, D is TRBD1 or TRBD2 (6 bases each). Per the germline V gene, CDR1 is SQVTM and CDR2 is ANQGSEA. The CDR3 length is 17 residues. Trimming shortened V by 0 bases and J by 0 bases, and 15 bases separated the two germline ends. CDR3 sequence: CSVEDGVRGRSYNEQFF. CDR3 DNA: TGCAGCGTTGAAGATGGGGTTCGGGGGCGCTCCTACAATGAGCAGTTCTTC.

The J gene is TRBJ2-7, the V gene TRBV10-2; D is unclear. Germline-derived CDR1 and CDR2 are WSHSY and SAAADI. The CDR3 is 13 residues long. V shed 0 bases and J shed 1 base, with 4 bases lying between them. Written as DNA, the CDR3 is TGCGCCAGCAGTGAGTCGATATCCTACGAGCAGTACGTC. This translates into CASSESISYEQYV.

The gene calls are TRBV7-8 and TRBJ1-1; D gene uncertain. The CDR3 sequence is 15 residues long. Trimming pared 1 base from V and 1 base from J, leaving 10 bases between. The V gene's germline CDR1 is SGHVS and CDR2 FQNEAQ. The CDR3 loop reads CASSLDLWGNTEAFF. The CDR3 nucleotides read TGTGCCAGCAGCTTAGATCTGTGGGGGAACACTGAAGCTTTCTTT.

In this sample, this clonotype turned up a few times. The chain combines TRBV12-3 or TRBV12-4 with TRBJ2-1; D remains unclear. The V gene lost 5 bases and the J gene lost 2 bases, with 16 bases spanning the gap. The CDR3 extends over 16 amino acids. CDR3: CASSPAGQGTYNEQFF. DNA of the CDR3: TGTGCCAGCAGTCCGGCCGGGCAAGGGACCTACAATGAGCAGTTCTTC.

Many counts were recorded for this clonotype. The chain combines TRBV20-1 with TRBJ2-3, with TRBD2 matching over 9 bases. The CDR3 contains 15 residues. The germline V gene has CDR1 DFQATT and CDR2 SNEGSKA (reference sequence). V trimming: 5 bases; J trimming: 2 bases; junction bases outside the gene matches: 8. The CDR3 region has the DNA TGCAGTGCTGTATCTCTAGCGGGGCCCACAGATACGCAGTATTTT. Translation: CSAVSLAGPTDTQYF.

The chain is built from TRBV12-3 or TRBV12-4 and TRBJ1-1; unclear D gene. The CDR3 has 14 residues. The V and J ends lost 7 bases and 5 bases respectively, with 17 bases between them. The CDR3 loop is CASTDLLSGTEAFF. The CDR3 bases are TGTGCCAGCACCGACCTATTGAGCGGGACTGAAGCTTTCTTT.

With regard to this clonotype: A much bigger clone sits one base away, suggesting this may be a read error. Here the CDR3 omits its conserved ending phenylalanine or tryptophan, so a read error is the likely source. The chain uses TRBV20-1 and TRBJ2-5, with TRBD2 as a possible D gene (6 bases). This CDR3 contains 13 residues. The V end was cut by 3 bases, the J end by 5 bases, with 13 bases between. Germline V gives CDR1 DFQATT, CDR2 SNEGSKA (reference sequence). DNA for the CDR3: TGCAGTGCTAGGACGGGACTCTCGGAGACCCAGTACTAC. Translation: CSARTGLSETQYY.

This clonotype has ten or more counts. The chain carries TRBV20-1 and TRBJ2-2; D unresolved. CDR1 and CDR2 from the germline V gene are DFQATT and SNEGSKA (reference sequence). The CDR3 spans 13 residues. Trimming left V 6 bases short and J 5 bases short, with 13 bases between. The CDR3 is CSAQGPGTGELFF. The CDR3 DNA is TGCAGTGCACAAGGACCCGGGACCGGGGAGCTGTTTTTT.

This clonotype was seen many times. The chain uses TRBV4-3 and TRBJ2-7; D is perhaps TRBD2 (7 bases). This CDR3 contains 17 residues. The V end was cut by 0 bases, the J end by 0 bases, with 15 bases between. Germline CDR1 reads LGHNA; CDR2 reads YSLEER. CDR3 coding DNA: TGCGCCAGCAGCCAAGAAGGGGGGGGGCAACCCTCCTACGAGCAGTACTTC. Its translation: CASSQEGGGQPSYEQYF.

This clonotype turned up a few times. The rearrangement links TRBV6-5 to TRBJ2-7, with 7 nucleotides matching TRBD2. V lost 2 bases to trimming and J lost 0 bases; unmatched junction nucleotides: 1. The V gene's germline CDR1 is MNHEY and CDR2 SVGAGI. The CDR3 spans 14 residues. The CDR3 DNA is TGTGCCAGCAGTTACGGGAGGGTCTCCTACGAGCAGTACTTC. Amino acid sequence: CASSYGRVSYEQYF.

This clonotype was detected only a few times. The CDR3 loop reads CASSLEDTRTDTQYF. CDR3 nucleotides: TGCGCCAGCAGCTTGGAGGACACTCGCACAGATACGCAGTATTTT. This chain uses TRBV5-1 with TRBJ2-3, with a possible D match to TRBD1 (5 bases). Trimming pared 0 bases from V and 1 base from J, leaving 9 bases between. The germline V gene encodes CDR1 SGHRS and CDR2 YFSETQ. CDR3 length: 15 amino acids.

This clonotype was detected ten times or more. The chain carries TRBV29-1 and TRBJ2-3, with 8 positions matching TRBD2. The germline V gene has CDR1 SQVTM and CDR2 ANQGSEA. CDR3 length: 18 amino acids. V trimming: 6 bases; J trimming: 2 bases; junction bases outside the gene matches: 19. The CDR3 DNA follows: TGCAGCGTCGCAGGGGCTAGCGGGTCCTATGGCCCCACAGATACGCAGTATTTT. Translating gives CSVAGASGSYGPTDTQYF.

This clonotype appeared many times. CDR3 sequence reads: CASSLRGETQYF. CDR3 bases: TGTGCCAGCAGCTTAAGGGGAGAGACCCAGTACTTC. The V call is TRBV7-2, the J call TRBJ2-5, with D perhaps matching TRBD1 (5 bases). Trimming took 2 bases from V and 4 from J, leaving 5 bases between them. Germline assignment: CDR1 SGHTA and CDR2 FQGNSA. This CDR3 has 12 residues. The entire variable domain, with the rest obtained from reference TRBV7-2 and TRBJ2-5, is as follows: GAGVSQSPSNKVTEKGKDVELRCDPISGHTALYWYRQSLGQGLEFLIYFQGNSAPDKSGLPSDRFSAERTGGSVSTLTIQRTQQEDSAVYLCASSLRGETQYFGPGTRLLVL.

This clonotype has a handful of counts. The V and J genes are TRBV29-1 and TRBJ1-4; weak D call: TRBD1 (5 bases). CDR1 is SQVTM and CDR2 is ANQGSEA in the germline V gene. This CDR3 has 16 residues. Trimming cost V 6 bases and J 0 bases, with 17 bases left between them. CDR3 DNA: TGCAGCGTCAGCCGGGGGGTTTTAGCAACTAATGAAAAACTGTTTTTT. This codes for CSVSRGVLATNEKLFF.

This chain links TRBV12-3 or TRBV12-4 with TRBJ1-6, with D maybe TRBD1 (6 bases). The CDR3 sequence is 19 residues long. V lost 7 bases, J lost 0 bases, and 22 bases lay in between. The CDR3 DNA reads TGTGCCAGCACCTTCAGGGGCCTCTACGGCCGCTCCTATAATTCACCCCTCCACTTT. Translation gives CASTFRGLYGRSYNSPLHF.

The table lists this clonotype with a few counts. The genes are TRBV11-1 and TRBJ2-5, with D perhaps assigned TRBD1 or TRBD2 (6 bases each). The length of the CDR3 is 12 residues. V was cut by 5 bases and J by 5 bases, with 9 bases left in between. Germline values: CDR1 SGHAT, CDR2 FQDESV (reference sequence). As DNA, the CDR3 is TGTGCCAGCAGCGGGGGGCACGAGACCCAGTACTTC. Its translation: CASSGGHETQYF.